This is a list of T cell receptor beta chains from one sample in a study of human T cells and chemical hapten exposure. Via MiXCR, TCRdb re-called the RACE reads, giving one row per CDR3 protein. The sample consists of roughly 200,000 distinct CDR3 sequences, roughly a quarter of them appearing once. This specimen consisted of whole blood, obtained in connection with sensitization to the hapten diphenylcyclopropenone (DPC). The receptor source for this set is a woman between 40 and 55 years old with alopecia areata. Some clones in this sample may be carry-over from other donors' samples. The CDR3 runs from the conserved cysteine through the conserved F or W. The D gene is left open where the match is weak. Size is omitted from some rows. Given values are once, few, many or a class for expanded clones.

J gene: TRBJ1-1
clone size: NA
V gene: TRBV10-3
D gene: NA
CDR3 DNA: TGTGCCATCAGTGAAGGGGCCAGGGGCGTTGAAGCTTTCTTT
CDR3 protein: CAISEGARGVEAFF

J gene: TRBJ2-1
clone size: NA
V gene: TRBV7-9
D gene: NA
CDR3 DNA: TGTGCCAGCAGCACCCGACAGGTCGATGAGCAGTTCTTC
CDR3 protein: CASSTRQVDEQFF

J gene: TRBJ2-3
clone size: few
V gene: TRBV28
D gene: TRBD1
CDR3 DNA: TGTGCCAGCAGTTCCAGAGCCGGGACAGGGGTAACAGATACGCAGTATTTT
CDR3 protein: CASSSRAGTGVTDTQYF

J gene: TRBJ2-3
clone size: few
V gene: TRBV20-1
D gene: TRBD2
CDR3 DNA: TGCAGTGTGGGGAGGGCAGATACGCAGTATTTT
CDR3 protein: CSVGRADTQYF

J gene: TRBJ2-4
clone size: NA
V gene: TRBV27
D gene: NA
CDR3 DNA: TGTGCCAGCAGCAGGACAGTCCCTCCTCACATTCAGTACTTC
CDR3 protein: CASSRTVPPHIQYF

J gene: TRBJ1-6
clone size: few
V gene: TRBV20-1
D gene: TRBD1
CDR3 DNA: TGCAGTGCTATTACAGGGGGCCGGGGATCACCCCTCCACTTT
CDR3 protein: CSAITGGRGSPLHF

J gene: TRBJ2-5
clone size: few
V gene: TRBV9
D gene: NA
CDR3 DNA: TGTGCCAGCAGCGTAGCTGGAGTGGGGTACCAAGAGACCCAGTACTTC
CDR3 protein: CASSVAGVGYQETQYF

J gene: TRBJ2-3
clone size: few
V gene: TRBV28
D gene: TRBD2
CDR3 DNA: TGTGCCAGCAGTTTTCTCGCGGGAGCGGGAACAGATACGCAGTATTTT
CDR3 protein: CASSFLAGAGTDTQYF

J gene: TRBJ1-1
clone size: few
V gene: TRBV7-2
D gene: TRBD1
CDR3 DNA: TGTGCCAGCAGCCGGGACAGAGCCTTTGAAGCTTTCTTT
CDR3 protein: CASSRDRAFEAFF

J gene: TRBJ2-7
clone size: few
V gene: TRBV28
D gene: NA
CDR3 DNA: TGTGCCACATTTGGCGGGTTCAACGAGCAGTACTTC
CDR3 protein: CATFGGFNEQYF

J gene: TRBJ1-4
clone size: NA
V gene: TRBV4-3
D gene: NA
CDR3 DNA: TGCGCCAGCAGCCATTCTATTGGGGATCCTAATGAAAAACTGTTTTTT
CDR3 protein: CASSHSIGDPNEKLFF

J gene: TRBJ2-3
clone size: few
V gene: TRBV20-1
D gene: TRBD2
CDR3 DNA: TGCAGTGCTCCCCCCGGGCTAGCGGGAAGCGATACGCAGTATTTT
CDR3 protein: CSAPPGLAGSDTQYF

J gene: TRBJ2-7
clone size: few
V gene: TRBV5-1
D gene: TRBD2
CDR3 DNA: TGCGCCAGCAGCTTGGCACTAGCGGGAGAGCGCGAGCAGTACTTC
CDR3 protein: CASSLALAGEREQYF

J gene: TRBJ2-1
clone size: NA
V gene: TRBV6-2/TRBV6-3
D gene: NA
CDR3 DNA: TGTGCCAGCAGTTATGGGAACGACAGAAATGAGCAGTTCTTC
CDR3 protein: CASSYGNDRNEQFF

J gene: TRBJ1-1
clone size: NA
V gene: TRBV5-1
D gene: NA
CDR3 DNA: TGCGCCAGCACCCTCTCGACCGCGAACACTGAAGCTTTCTTT
CDR3 protein: CASTLSTANTEAFF

J gene: TRBJ1-1
clone size: NA
V gene: TRBV20-1
D gene: NA
CDR3 DNA: TGCAGTGCTAGGGCCCCAAGAGACACTGAAGCTTTCTTT
CDR3 protein: CSARAPRDTEAFF

J gene: TRBJ2-7
clone size: NA
V gene: TRBV29-1
D gene: NA
CDR3 DNA: TGCAGCGTTGAAGATGAACAAACGGGGTGGCAGTACTTC
CDR3 protein: CSVEDEQTGWQYF

J gene: TRBJ1-2
clone size: few
V gene: TRBV20-1
D gene: TRBD1
CDR3 DNA: TGCAGTGCCAACCGGGACAGGGGCTATGGCTACACCTTC
CDR3 protein: CSANRDRGYGYTF